Listed here are 17 T cell receptor beta chains from one sample, sequenced in a study of shared clonotypes between healthy human individuals (dated by TCRdb to the early 2020s). Library creation used the immunoSEQ multiplex PCR assay. The table comes from immuneACCESS by way of TCRdb, which keeps in-frame sequences with V and J called. Part of the clones is missing from these tables; in studies checked, under half for an unresolved V gene and the rest for unknown reasons. Recorded for this sample are some 350,000 clones; approximately 79% of them occurred a single time. About a tenth of the sample lies in the top ten. Material for sequencing was memory CD4+ T cells sorted from blood. The cell subset or site label, read with the paper, signifies: CD45RA-negative fraction. The receptor set was obtained from a man aged 25-45 years in good health.

The V and J genes are TRBV6-6 and TRBJ2-1; no reliable D call. The CDR3 totals 13 residues. Germline CDR1 MNHNY, CDR2 SVGAGI (reference sequence). The germline V and J ends were trimmed by 6 bases and 5 bases, with 11 bases remaining between them. The CDR3 protein is CASSTESHNEQFF. The DNA of the CDR3 is TGTGCCAGCAGCACCGAATCCCACAATGAGCAGTTCTTC.

This chain uses TRBV6-5 with TRBJ2-1, with D tentatively TRBD1 (6 bases). V was clipped by 10 bases and J by 4 bases, with 14 bases between them. This CDR3 spans 13 amino acids. CDR1 is MNHEY and CDR2 is SVGAGI in the germline V gene. The CDR3 nucleotides read TGTGCCACCCAAATAGACAGGTACAATGAGCAGTTCTTC. Residues: CATQIDRYNEQFF.

The V gene is TRBV5-4, the J gene TRBJ2-3, with a possible D match to TRBD2 (5 bases). Deletions cut 2 bases from V and 1 base from J, with 8 bases between. The CDR3 extends over 14 amino acids. CDR1 SGHNT and CDR2 YYREEE come from the germline V gene (reference sequence). The CDR3 reads CASSLKGGTDTQYF. DNA of the CDR3: TGTGCCAGCAGCTTAAAGGGAGGCACAGATACGCAGTATTTT.

A word on this clone: Compared with germline, one end of the junction differs, possibly owing to a read error. V usage is TRBV9 and J usage is TRBJ2-3, with TRBD1 as a possible D gene (8 bases). There are 14 residues in the CDR3. Germline V gives CDR1 SGDLS, CDR2 YYNGEE. The CDR3 is CASSPTGEGTTQYF. CDR3 coding DNA: TGTGCCAGCAGCCCGACAGGGGAGGGGACTACGCAATATTTT.

The DNA for the CDR3 is TGTGCCTGGAGCGGCCAAGCCATCGAGAACACTGAAGCTTTCTTT. It yields the protein CAWSGQAIENTEAFF. V is TRBV30 and J is TRBJ1-1, with D unclear. CDR1 GTSNPN and CDR2 SVGIG come from the germline V gene (reference sequence). The length of the CDR3 is 15 residues. With 3 bases removed from V and 1 base from J, the gap between germline ends came to 15 bases.

The chain couples TRBV6-1 to TRBJ1-5; possibly TRBD1 for D (6 bases). The CDR3 is 14 amino acids. The V gene lost 11 bases and the J gene lost 0 bases, with 14 bases spanning the gap. Germline CDR1 and CDR2: MNHNS and SASEGT. CDR3 bases: TGTGCCGCCCGGGGGGCAGGTAGCAATCAGCCCCAGCATTTT. Protein sequence: CAARGAGSNQPQHF.

This rearrangement joins TRBV30 to TRBJ2-1; possibly TRBD1 or TRBD2 for D (5 bases each). Germline CDR1 and CDR2: GTSNPN and SVGIG (reference sequence). V gave up 7 bases and J gave up 0 bases, with 13 bases separating them. The CDR3 is 14 amino acids. CDR3 sequence: CASSRDGSYNEQFF. The CDR3 DNA reads TGTGCCTCTTCCCGGGACGGCTCCTACAATGAGCAGTTCTTC.

This clone turned up a few times. V gene TRBV21-1 combines with J gene TRBJ2-7; TRBD2 was called by the table and not checked on the DNA. TRBV21-1 is listed as a pseudogene. The CDR3 spans 19 residues. Here the CDR3 DNA reads TGTGCCAGCAGCAAAGATGGGAGGACTAGCGGGAGAAACCCCTACGAGCAGTACTTC. Translated: CASSKDGRTSGRNPYEQYF.

The V gene is TRBV9, the J gene TRBJ1-2, with D unclear. The CDR3 consists of 13 residues. Germline assignment: CDR1 SGDLS and CDR2 YYNGEE. Deletions cut 1 base from V and 4 bases from J, with 8 bases between. The CDR3 coding sequence is TGTGCCAGCAGCGTATCCGGGCTCTATGGCTACACCTTC. This translates into CASSVSGLYGYTF.

The rearrangement links TRBV5-6 to TRBJ2-3; the match to TRBD1 covers 8 bases. CDR3 size: 13 residues. Germline CDR1 SGHDT, CDR2 YYEEEE. J was trimmed by 5 bases and V by 5 bases; bases with no gene match: 4. The CDR3 is CASSWTGLDTQYF. In nucleotides, the CDR3 is TGTGCCAGCAGTTGGACAGGGCTAGATACGCAGTATTTT.

The chain uses TRBV5-1 and TRBJ2-7; D unclear. Germline assignment: CDR1 SGHRS and CDR2 YFSETQ. The CDR3 runs 12 residues. With 3 bases removed from V and 1 base from J, the gap between germline ends came to 5 bases. The CDR3 DNA is TGCGCCAGCAGCTGGCCGTCCTACGAGCAGTACTTC. Encoded protein: CASSWPSYEQYF. The whole variable domain, remainder taken from reference TRBV5-1 and TRBJ2-7, is KAGVTQTPRYLIKTRGQQVTLSCSPISGHRSVSWYQQTPGQGLQFLFEYFSETQRNKGNFPGRFSGRQFSNSRSEMNVSTLELGDSALYLCASSWPSYEQYFGPGTRLTVT.

The V call is TRBV11-2, the J call TRBJ2-3, with D perhaps TRBD2 (6 bases). The CDR3 length is 15 residues. Germline V gene data show CDR1 as SGHAT and CDR2 as FQNNGV. V gave up 1 base and J gave up 7 bases, with 15 bases separating them. The CDR3 loop reads CASSLGTSRVNTQYF. CDR3 bases: TGTGCCAGCAGCTTAGGTACTAGCCGGGTAAATACGCAGTATTTT.

This clone was detected a few times. DNA of the CDR3: TGTGCCAGCACCGACCCCTACGAGCAGTACTTC. Translating it yields CASTDPYEQYF. This chain uses TRBV28 with TRBJ2-7; D call uncertain. The CDR3 has 11 residues. Germline CDR1 reads MDHEN; CDR2 reads SYDVKM. Trimming removed 7 bases from V and 2 bases from J, with 6 bases in between.

This clone was detected only a few times. The chain is built from TRBV7-9 and TRBJ2-7; D is unresolved. Germline lookup yields CDR1 SEHNR and CDR2 FQNEAQ (reference sequence). CDR3 length: 12 residues. V was trimmed by 5 bases and J by 6 bases, leaving 11 bases between them. CDR3 sequence (DNA): TGTGCCAGCAGCCATGGGCGTGGCGAGCAGTACTTC. Translated, it gives CASSHGRGEQYF.

V and J are TRBV5-3 and TRBJ1-2, with no clear D. TRBV5-3 is identified as an open reading frame with a role that is uncertain. This CDR3 has 15 residues. V lost 7 bases and J lost 4, with 20 bases in between. The CDR3 bases are TGTGCCAGACTGTGTAAAGTGGTGAGAACCTATGGCTACACCTTC. It is translated as CARLCKVVRTYGYTF.

Only a few counts were recorded for this clone. The chain joins TRBV6-5 to TRBJ2-2; D perhaps matches TRBD1 (6 bases). Germline lookup yields CDR1 MNHEY and CDR2 SVGAGI. Trimming removed 6 bases at V and 0 bases at J, with 11 bases between. The CDR3 is 15 amino acids. The CDR3 sequence: CASRRDNANTGELFF. CDR3 DNA: TGTGCCAGCAGGAGGGACAACGCGAACACCGGGGAGCTGTTTTTT.

In this sample, this clone turned up once. V and J are TRBV6-1 and TRBJ2-2, with D possibly matching TRBD2 (6 bases). This CDR3 region has 13 residues. Trimming shortened V by 5 bases and J by 6 bases, and 10 bases separated the two germline ends. The germline V gene encodes CDR1 MNHNS and CDR2 SASEGT. CDR3 loop: CASSWRDSGELFF. The CDR3 nucleotides read TGTGCCAGCAGTTGGCGGGACTCCGGGGAGCTGTTTTTT.